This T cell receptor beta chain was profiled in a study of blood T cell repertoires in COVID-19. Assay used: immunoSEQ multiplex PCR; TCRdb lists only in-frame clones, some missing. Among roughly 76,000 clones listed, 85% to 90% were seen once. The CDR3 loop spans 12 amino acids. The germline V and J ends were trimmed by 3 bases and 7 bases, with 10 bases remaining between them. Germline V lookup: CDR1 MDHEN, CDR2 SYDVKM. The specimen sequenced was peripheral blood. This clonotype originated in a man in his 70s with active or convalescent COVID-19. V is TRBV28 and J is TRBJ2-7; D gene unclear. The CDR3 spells CASSLTREEQYF. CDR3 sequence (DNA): TGTGCCAGCAGTTTGACTCGAGAAGAGCAGTACTTC. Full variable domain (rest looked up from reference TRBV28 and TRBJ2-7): DVKVTQSSRYLVKRTGEKVFLECVQDMDHENMFWYRQDPGLGLRLIYFSYDVKMKEKGDIPEGYSVSREKKERFSLILESASTNQTSMYLCASSLTREEQYFGPGTRLTVT.